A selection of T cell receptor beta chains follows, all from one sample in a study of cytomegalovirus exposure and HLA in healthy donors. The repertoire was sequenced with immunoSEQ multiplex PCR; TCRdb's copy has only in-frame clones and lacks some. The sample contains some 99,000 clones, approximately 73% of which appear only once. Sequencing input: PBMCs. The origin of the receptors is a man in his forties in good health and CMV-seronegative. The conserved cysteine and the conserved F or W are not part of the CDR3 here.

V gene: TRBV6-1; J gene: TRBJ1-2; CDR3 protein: AARGSGYT
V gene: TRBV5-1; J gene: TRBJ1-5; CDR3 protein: ASSLGPGQIAQH
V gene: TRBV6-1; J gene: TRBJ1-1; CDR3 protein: ASSEARREAF
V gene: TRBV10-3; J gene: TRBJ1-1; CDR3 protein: AIRSGQGGNTEAF
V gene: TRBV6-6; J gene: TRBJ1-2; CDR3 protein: ASSFGMGASNYGYT
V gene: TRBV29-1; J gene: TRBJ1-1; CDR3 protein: SVAGKQYRDRATEAF
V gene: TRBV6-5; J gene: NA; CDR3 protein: ASSYREGAYEQY
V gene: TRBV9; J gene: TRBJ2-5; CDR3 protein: ASSVMSGGAVNQETQY
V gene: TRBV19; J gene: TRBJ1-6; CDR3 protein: ASSIGGAIGSSPLH
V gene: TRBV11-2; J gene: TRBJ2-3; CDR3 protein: ASNPGVLDTQY
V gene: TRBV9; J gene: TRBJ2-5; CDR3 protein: ASSVGQQETQY
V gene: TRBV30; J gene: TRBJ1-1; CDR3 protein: AWMELDRLNTEAF
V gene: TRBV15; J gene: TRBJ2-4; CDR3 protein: ATSGGAGNIQY
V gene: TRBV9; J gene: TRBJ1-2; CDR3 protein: ASPLSDRSAYGYT
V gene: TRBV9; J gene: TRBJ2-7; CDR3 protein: ASSVPPEGEQY
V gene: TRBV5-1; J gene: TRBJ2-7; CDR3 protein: ASSEDSSYEQY
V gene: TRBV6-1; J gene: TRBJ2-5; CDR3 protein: ASSPGPGKETQY
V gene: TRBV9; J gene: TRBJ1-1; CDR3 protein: ASSVGQGSTEAF
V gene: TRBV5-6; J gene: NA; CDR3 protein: ASSRGYEQY
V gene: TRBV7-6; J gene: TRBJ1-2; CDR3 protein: ASSLAAGGSADYGYT
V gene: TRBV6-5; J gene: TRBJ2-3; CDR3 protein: ASSSLKTGLTDTQY
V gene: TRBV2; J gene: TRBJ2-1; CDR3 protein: ASSQVINEQF
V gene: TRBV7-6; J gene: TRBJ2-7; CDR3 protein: ASSSLGDSSYEQY
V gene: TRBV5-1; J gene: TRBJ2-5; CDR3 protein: ASSPTSLQETQY
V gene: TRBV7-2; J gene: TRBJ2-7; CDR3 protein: ASSIGTSGGYEQY
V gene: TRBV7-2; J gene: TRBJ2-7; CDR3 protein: ASSFRRGGENEQY
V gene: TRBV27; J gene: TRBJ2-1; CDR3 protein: ASSRTSVGQF
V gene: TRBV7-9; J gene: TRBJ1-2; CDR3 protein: ASSSPTAIYGYT
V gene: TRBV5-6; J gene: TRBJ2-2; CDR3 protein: ASIDRDSGELF
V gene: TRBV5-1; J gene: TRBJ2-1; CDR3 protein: ASSLGGGRYNEQF
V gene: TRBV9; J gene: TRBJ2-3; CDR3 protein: ASSKRTSGGADTDTQY
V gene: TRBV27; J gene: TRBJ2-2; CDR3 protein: ASSFQGWELF
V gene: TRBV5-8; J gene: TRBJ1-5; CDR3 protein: ASSLGRGNQPQH
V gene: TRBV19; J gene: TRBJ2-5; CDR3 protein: ASSDGGSQETQY
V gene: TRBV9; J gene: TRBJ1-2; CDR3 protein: ASSDGGGYT
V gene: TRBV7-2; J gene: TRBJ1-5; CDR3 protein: ASSGGHSNQPQH
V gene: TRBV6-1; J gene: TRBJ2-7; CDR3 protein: ASTAGTGNNYEQY
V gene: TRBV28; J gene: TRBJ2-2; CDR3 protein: ASGGITGELF
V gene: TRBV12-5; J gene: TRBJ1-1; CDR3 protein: ASGHEVMNTEAF
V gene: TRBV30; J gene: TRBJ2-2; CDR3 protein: AWSEVAGANTGELF
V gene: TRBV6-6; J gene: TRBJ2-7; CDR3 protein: ASTDRRSYEQY
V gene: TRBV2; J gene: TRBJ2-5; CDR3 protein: ASNEPPGLAVEGTQY
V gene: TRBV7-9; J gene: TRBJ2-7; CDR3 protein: ASSQRGERGQDEQY
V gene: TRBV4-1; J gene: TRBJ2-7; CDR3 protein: ASSQEFASGASYEQY
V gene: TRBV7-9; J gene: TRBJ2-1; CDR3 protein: ASSQSNEQF
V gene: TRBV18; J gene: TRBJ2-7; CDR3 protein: ASSLEKTARSYEQY
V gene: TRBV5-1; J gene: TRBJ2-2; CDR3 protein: ASSPYGTSSIGELF
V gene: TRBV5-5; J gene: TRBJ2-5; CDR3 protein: ASSSGTGYGRVQETQY
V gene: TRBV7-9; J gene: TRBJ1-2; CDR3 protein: ASSLAIRGSIRNGYT
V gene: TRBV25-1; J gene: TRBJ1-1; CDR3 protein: ASSDLRQGMEAF
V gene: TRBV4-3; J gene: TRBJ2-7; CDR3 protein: ASSQDSWGLSSYEQY
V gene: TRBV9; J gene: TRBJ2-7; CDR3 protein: ASSVYGTGNRQY
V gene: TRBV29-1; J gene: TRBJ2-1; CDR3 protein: SVRSGQGAHEQF
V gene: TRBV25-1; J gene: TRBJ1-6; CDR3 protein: ASSESTGRFNSPLH
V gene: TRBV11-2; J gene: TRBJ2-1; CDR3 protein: ASSLGEGRGEQF